The clone carrying this T cell receptor beta chain was recorded many times. TCRdb analysed the reads with MiXCR anew, one entry per CDR3 protein. The sample contains roughly 600,000 distinct CDR3 sequences, roughly 24% of which appear only once. The sample belongs to a study of T cell repertoires in cytomegalovirus infection. Germline lookup yields CDR1 SGHDN and CDR2 FVKESK. V shed 4 bases and J 0 bases; nucleotides not matched to a gene: 8. The CDR3 contains 16 residues. What was sequenced was CD8+ T cells from PBMCs. The gene calls are TRBV14 and TRBJ1-1, with 7 bases fitting TRBD1. The source is a human donor in good health (CMV status not recorded). Some clones in this sample may be carry-over from other donors' samples. In nucleotides, the CDR3 is TGTGCCAGCAGCCGCAGGGACAGCCGCATGAACACTGAAGCTTTCTTT. Translation gives CASSRRDSRMNTEAFF.